This TCR beta chain derives from a study of T cell repertoires in cytomegalovirus infection. Study overall: Indications came from public TCR beta signatures; they pointed to CMV infection and to a matching HLA type. The study's findings and limits: Adding up the frequency of public TCR beta families identified people who carried CMV plus the relevant HLA. HLA-C-restricted CMV clonotypes gave the most frequent clonotype in two of eight donors.

TCRdb passed the reads through MiXCR, listing each CDR3 protein once. The repertoire consists of around 260,000 distinct CDR3 sequences, with roughly 23% occurring once and the leading ten covering about 15%. The sample holds a few counts of this clonotype. Its antigen remains unknown. Trimming cost V 5 bases and J 2 bases, with 9 bases left between them. Germline V gene sequence: CDR1 LNHDA, CDR2 SQIVND (reference sequence). The CDR3 sequence is 14 residues long. The sequence derives from a human donor in good health (CMV status not recorded). Some clones in this sample may be carry-over from other donors' samples. The sequencing sample was made of PBMCs. The V call is TRBV19, the J call TRBJ2-2; D not certain. The CDR3 protein is CASSWRSNTGELFF. The CDR3 coding sequence is TGTGCCAGTAGTTGGAGATCCAACACCGGGGAGCTGTTTTTT.